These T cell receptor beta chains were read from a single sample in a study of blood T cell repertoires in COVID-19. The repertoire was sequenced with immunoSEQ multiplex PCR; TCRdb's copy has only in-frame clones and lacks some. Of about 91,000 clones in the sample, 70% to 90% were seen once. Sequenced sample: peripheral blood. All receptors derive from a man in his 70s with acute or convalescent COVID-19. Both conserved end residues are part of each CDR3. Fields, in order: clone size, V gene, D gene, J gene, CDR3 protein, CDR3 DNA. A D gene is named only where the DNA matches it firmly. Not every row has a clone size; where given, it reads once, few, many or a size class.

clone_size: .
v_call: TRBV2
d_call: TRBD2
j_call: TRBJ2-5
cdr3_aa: CASRGGGGKETQYF
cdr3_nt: TGTGCCAGCAGAGGCGGGGGGGGAAAAGAGACCCAGTACTTC

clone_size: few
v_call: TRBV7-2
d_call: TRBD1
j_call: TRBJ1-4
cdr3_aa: CASSLVPWETGAVEKLFF
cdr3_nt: TGTGCCAGCAGCTTAGTTCCCTGGGAGACAGGGGCGGTTGAAAAACTGTTTTTT

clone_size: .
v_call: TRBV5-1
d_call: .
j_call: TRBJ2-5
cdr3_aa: CASSFGPGPGETQYF
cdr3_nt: TGCGCCAGCAGCTTTGGTCCGGGTCCGGGGGAGACCCAGTACTTC

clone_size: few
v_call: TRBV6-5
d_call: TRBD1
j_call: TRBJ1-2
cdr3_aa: CATEGADYGYTF
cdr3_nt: TGTGCCACTGAGGGGGCAGACTATGGCTACACCTTC

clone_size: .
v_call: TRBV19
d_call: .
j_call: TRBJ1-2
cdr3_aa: CASNWGGNRGYGYTF
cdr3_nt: TGTGCCAGTAATTGGGGAGGCAACCGGGGCTATGGCTACACCTTC

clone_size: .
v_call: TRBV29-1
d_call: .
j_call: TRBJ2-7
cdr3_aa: CRRARHEGPYYEQYF
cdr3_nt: TGCAGGAGGGCACGACACGAGGGCCCCTACTACGAGCAGTACTTC

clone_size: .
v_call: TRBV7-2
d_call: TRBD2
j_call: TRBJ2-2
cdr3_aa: CASSPTGGGELFF
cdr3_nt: TGTGCCAGCAGTCCGACGGGGGGCGGGGAGCTGTTTTTT

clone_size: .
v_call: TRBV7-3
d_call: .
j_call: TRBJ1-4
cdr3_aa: CASSPRGTPGEKLFF
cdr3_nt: TGTGCCAGCAGCCCAAGGGGGACACCGGGTGAAAAACTGTTTTTT

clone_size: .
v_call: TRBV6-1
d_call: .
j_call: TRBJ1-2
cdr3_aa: CASSEVADSGYTF
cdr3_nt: TGTGCCAGCAGTGAAGTAGCAGACTCTGGCTACACCTTC

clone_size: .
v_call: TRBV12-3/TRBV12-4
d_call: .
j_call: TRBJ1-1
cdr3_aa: CASSFLRRGKVF
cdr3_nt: TGTGCCAGCAGTTTTCTGCGCAGGGGAAAGGTCTTT

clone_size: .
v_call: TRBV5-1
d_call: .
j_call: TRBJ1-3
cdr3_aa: CASSLEAGSGNTIYF
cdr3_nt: TGCGCCAGCAGCTTGGAAGCAGGGTCTGGAAACACCATATATTTT

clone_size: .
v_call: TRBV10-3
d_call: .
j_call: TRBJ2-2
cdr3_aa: CAIKGGQNTGELFF
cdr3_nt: TGTGCCATCAAGGGGGGGCAGAACACCGGGGAGCTGTTTTTT

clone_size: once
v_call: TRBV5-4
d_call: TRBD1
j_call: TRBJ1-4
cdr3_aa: CASSLDRGQNEKLFF
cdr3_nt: TGTGCCAGCAGCTTGGACAGGGGTCAGAATGAAAAACTGTTTTTT

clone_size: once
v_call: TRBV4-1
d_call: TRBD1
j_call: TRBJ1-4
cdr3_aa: CASSQDPPSGTGGEKLFF
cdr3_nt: TGCGCCAGCAGCCAAGACCCTCCTTCCGGGACAGGGGGTGAAAAACTGTTTTTT

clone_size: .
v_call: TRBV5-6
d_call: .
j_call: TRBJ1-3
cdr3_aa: CASSPAGGNTIYF
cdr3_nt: TGTGCCAGCAGCCCCGCAGGAGGAAACACCATATATTTT

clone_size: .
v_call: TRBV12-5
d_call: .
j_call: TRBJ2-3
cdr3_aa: CASGILTDTQYF
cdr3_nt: TGTGCTAGTGGTATCCTCACAGATACGCAGTATTTT

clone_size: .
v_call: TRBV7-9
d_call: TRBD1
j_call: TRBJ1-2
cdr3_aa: CASSTGGAGQGGYTF
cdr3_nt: TGTGCCAGCAGTACAGGGGGCGCGGGGCAGGGTGGCTACACCTTC

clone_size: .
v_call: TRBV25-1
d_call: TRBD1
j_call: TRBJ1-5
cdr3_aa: CASSFTGTGHQPQHF
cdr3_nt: TGTGCCAGCAGCTTTACCGGGACAGGGCATCAGCCCCAGCATTTT

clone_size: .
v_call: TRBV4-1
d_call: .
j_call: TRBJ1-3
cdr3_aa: CASSQVRQDSLSGNTIYF
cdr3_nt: TGCGCCAGCAGCCAAGTAAGGCAGGACAGCCTCTCTGGAAACACCATATATTTT

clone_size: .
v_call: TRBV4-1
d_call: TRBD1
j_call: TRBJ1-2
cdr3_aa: CASSYQDRGDYGYTF
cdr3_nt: TGCGCCAGCAGCTATCAAGACAGGGGCGACTATGGCTACACCTTC

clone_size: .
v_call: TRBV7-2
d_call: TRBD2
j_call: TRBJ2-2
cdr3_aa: CASSFPSGGQNTGELFF
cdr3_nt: TGTGCCAGCAGCTTTCCTAGCGGGGGCCAGAACACCGGGGAGCTGTTTTTT

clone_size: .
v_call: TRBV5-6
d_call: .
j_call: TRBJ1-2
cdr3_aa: CASSFQGTANYGYTF
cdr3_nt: TGTGCCAGCAGCTTTCAGGGAACTGCTAACTATGGCTACACCTTC